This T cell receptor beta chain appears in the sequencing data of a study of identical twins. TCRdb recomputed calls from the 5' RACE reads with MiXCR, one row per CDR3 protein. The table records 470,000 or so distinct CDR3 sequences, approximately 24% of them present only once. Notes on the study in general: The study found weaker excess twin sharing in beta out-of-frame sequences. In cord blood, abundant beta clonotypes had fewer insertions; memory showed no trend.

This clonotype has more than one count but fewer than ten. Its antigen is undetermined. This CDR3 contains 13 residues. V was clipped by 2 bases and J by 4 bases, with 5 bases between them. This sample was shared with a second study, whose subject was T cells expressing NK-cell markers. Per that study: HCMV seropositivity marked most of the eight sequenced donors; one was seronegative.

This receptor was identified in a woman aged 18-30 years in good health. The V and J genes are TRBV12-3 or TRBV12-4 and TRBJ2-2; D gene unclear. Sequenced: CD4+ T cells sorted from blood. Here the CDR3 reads CASSLWITGELFF. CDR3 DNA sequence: TGTGCCAGCAGTTTATGGATCACCGGGGAGCTGTTTTTT.